A single sample is the source of the 15 T cell receptor beta chains below, sequenced in a study of T-cell reconstitution after alpha-beta-depleted transplantation in children (dated by TCRdb to about 2016). Library construction relied on PCR. Sequencing relied on an Illumina HiSeq 2500. Molecular barcoding was employed in the preparation of TCR libraries, with unique molecular identifiers being used to normalize TCRbeta repertoire quantification. TCRdb handled the public reads itself, with Q25 trimming in fastp and clone calling in MiXCR, and kept productive beta chains. Entries that share a CDR3 protein sequence are merged under the most common genes and DNA. This sample holds approximately 520,000 distinct CDR3 sequences; more than 9.5% were observed only once. The ten most abundant clones make up approximately 15% of the sample. Read against the paper, the sample's treatment or condition label means: allogeneic hematopoietic cell transplantation with graft depleted of TCRalphabeta T cells and CD19 B cells.

The sequences come from PBMCs, mostly from graft donor cells, collected 180 days after TCRalphabeta/CD19-depleted stem cell transplant. The receptors were sampled from a female patient younger than 10 who had a stem cell transplant for aplastic anemia, so the T cells may come from the graft donor.

This chain uses TRBV11-2 with TRBJ2-1; 11 bases fit TRBD2. The V and J ends lost 5 bases and 7 bases, in that order; junction bases with no gene match: 4. The CDR3 extends over 14 amino acids. CDR1 SGHAT and CDR2 FQNNGV come from the germline V gene. CDR3 amino acids: CASSPRLAGNEQFF. As DNA, the CDR3 is TGTGCCAGCAGCCCCCGACTAGCGGGAAATGAGCAGTTCTTC.

The J gene is TRBJ2-7, the V gene TRBV19, with D perhaps assigned TRBD1 or TRBD2 (5 bases each). Germline CDR1 and CDR2: LNHDA and SQIVND (reference sequence). The CDR3 has 12 residues. V was clipped by 8 bases and J by 5 bases, with 13 bases between them. CDR3 sequence: CASGDRLHEQYF. CDR3 sequence (DNA): TGTGCCAGTGGGGACCGCCTCCACGAGCAGTACTTC.

This clonotype came up a few times. The rearrangement joins TRBV12-3 or TRBV12-4 to TRBJ1-5; D ambiguous. This CDR3 region has 15 residues. V lost 3 bases and J 0 bases, leaving 9 bases between the germline ends. The CDR3 protein is CASSLELYSNQPQHF. As DNA, the CDR3 is TGTGCCAGCAGTTTGGAGCTTTATAGCAATCAGCCCCAGCATTTT.

The table lists this clonotype with a few counts. V and J are TRBV18 and TRBJ2-3; TRBD2 is a possible D gene (5 bases). The CDR3 totals 14 residues. Germline V CDR1 and CDR2: KGHSH, LQKENI. V lost 4 bases, J lost 2 bases, and 10 bases lay in between. DNA of the CDR3: TGTGCCAGCTCACTAATCGGGAACACAGATACGCAGTATTTT. Amino acid sequence: CASSLIGNTDTQYF.

This clonotype has only a few counts. The V call is TRBV6-2 or TRBV6-3, the J call TRBJ2-3, with D uncertain. The germline V gene has CDR1 MNHEY and CDR2 SVGEGT. The CDR3 sequence is 16 residues long. Trimming took off 5 bases at V and 0 bases at J, with 15 bases between the two ends. CDR3 amino acids: CASSPHTFPSTDTQYF. The DNA for the CDR3 is TGTGCCAGCAGTCCCCATACCTTTCCTAGCACAGATACGCAGTATTTT.

The chain recombines TRBV6-2 or TRBV6-3 with TRBJ1-5; 8 bases are a match to TRBD1. Trimming at V came to 6 bases and at J to 2 bases, leaving 21 bases not matched to a gene. This CDR3 has 20 amino acids. Germline V gives CDR1 MNHEY, CDR2 SVGEGT. The CDR3 coding sequence is TGTGCCAGCAGCCGACCCCTTTCTGGACAGGGAGCCTTTGGCAATCAGCCCCAGCATTTT. The encoded protein is CASSRPLSGQGAFGNQPQHF.

This clonotype was counted only a few times. The CDR3 loop reads CASSFEDNNYGYTF. Here the CDR3 DNA reads TGTGCCAGCAGTTTCGAAGACAATAACTATGGCTACACCTTC. J is TRBJ1-2 and V is TRBV12-3 or TRBV12-4; D gene uncertain. This CDR3 comprises 14 residues. Trimming took 3 bases from V and 1 from J, leaving 9 bases between them.

This clonotype appeared a few times. The chain couples TRBV7-6 to TRBJ1-3; 7 nucleotides line up with TRBD1. The V gene's germline CDR1 is SGHVS and CDR2 FNYEAQ. CDR3 length: 15 amino acids. The V segment lost 4 bases and the J segment 0 bases; nucleotides outside the gene matches: 3. CDR3 sequence reads: CASSWDSNSGNTIYF. The CDR3 coding sequence is TGTGCCAGCAGCTGGGACAGCAACTCTGGAAACACCATATATTTT.

There are a few counts of this clonotype. The chain recombines TRBV5-5 with TRBJ1-5; 7 nucleotides align to TRBD1. The germline gives CDR1 SGHKS, CDR2 YYEKEE (reference sequence). This CDR3 contains 15 residues. V was pared by 4 bases and J by 0 bases, with 4 bases of the junction left unmatched. The CDR3: CASSMDRTSNQPQHF. The CDR3 region has the DNA TGTGCCAGCAGCATGGACAGGACTAGCAATCAGCCCCAGCATTTT.

This clonotype has only a few counts. The chain recombines TRBV7-2 with TRBJ2-1, with 12 positions matching TRBD2. Germline V gene lookup returns CDR1 SGHTA and CDR2 FQGNSA. The CDR3 runs 17 residues. Unmatched junction bases numbered 9, after V lost 3 bases and J lost 6 bases. CDR3 in DNA: TGTGCCAGCAGCTTTAATAGCCTAGCGGGAGGGATCAATGAGCAGTTCTTC. It yields the protein CASSFNSLAGGINEQFF.

The J gene is TRBJ2-1, the V gene TRBV5-1, with 8 bases fitting TRBD2. CDR1 and CDR2 from the germline V gene are SGHRS and YFSETQ. The V and J ends lost 0 bases and 6 bases, in that order; junction bases with no gene match: 8. The length of the CDR3 is 16 residues. The DNA of the CDR3 is TGCGCCAGCAGCTTGGGAGGGCTAGCGGGCGCCAATGAGCAGTTCTTC. This gives the protein CASSLGGLAGANEQFF.

This clonotype appeared a few times. The chain carries TRBV20-1 and TRBJ1-2; TRBD1 might be the D (5 bases). The V end lost 3 bases, the J end lost 4 bases, and 6 bases lay between the germline ends. Per the germline V gene, CDR1 is DFQATT and CDR2 is SNEGSKA (reference sequence). This CDR3 spans 11 amino acids. The CDR3 DNA reads as TGCAGTGCTAGTCAGGGCTATGGCTACACCTTC. Its translation: CSASQGYGYTF.

This chain uses TRBV7-9 with TRBJ2-7; 9 nucleotides agree with TRBD1. This CDR3 contains 16 residues. The V gene's germline CDR1 is SEHNR and CDR2 FQNEAQ (reference sequence). V shed 4 bases, J shed 3 bases, and the junction held 10 bases outside the gene matches. This CDR3 is CASSSPTGGPLYEQYF. The CDR3 DNA follows: TGTGCCAGCAGCTCGCCAACAGGGGGCCCTCTCTACGAGCAGTACTTC.

This clonotype occurred once. A much larger clone differs from this one at a single base, so this may be a read error. The chain couples TRBV28 to TRBJ2-4, with D hard to call. The CDR3 is made up of 15 amino acids. V was cut by 7 bases and J by 0 bases, with 13 bases left in between. Germline lookup yields CDR1 MDHEN and CDR2 SYDVKM. CDR3 sequence (DNA): TGTGCCAGCATCCACCGTATGATAGCCAAAAACATTCAGTACTTC. This encodes CASIHRMIAKNIQYF.

This clonotype has a count of ten or more. The chain links TRBV9 to TRBJ1-1, with 10 bases that match TRBD1. From germline, CDR1 is SGDLS and CDR2 YYNGEE. The V gene end was trimmed by 5 bases and the J gene end by 0 bases; junction bases not matched to a gene: 13. The CDR3 covers 18 residues. In nucleotides, the CDR3 is TGTGCCAGCAGTCTGACCACCGGGACAGGGGCCGTGAACACTGAAGCTTTCTTT. As protein: CASSLTTGTGAVNTEAFF.